This T cell receptor (beta chain) is drawn from a study of blood T cell repertoires in COVID-19. V shed 5 bases and J shed 2 bases, with 17 bases lying between them. Germline CDR1 MRHNA, CDR2 SNTAGT. The CDR3 consists of 16 residues. Repertoires were generated with immunoSEQ multiplex PCR, while TCRdb's copy carries only in-frame clones and drops some. The repertoire holds 260,000 or so clones, roughly four fifths seen once, with approximately 4% in the top ten. This sequence joins TRBV6-4 and TRBJ2-3, with D perhaps matching TRBD2 (5 bases). The sample comprised PBMCs or T cells enriched from blood (not recorded which). The TCR was taken from a woman in her thirties or forties who had been exposed to COVID-19. The CDR3 spells CASSLRAGVATDTQYF. DNA for the CDR3: TGTGCCAGCAGTCTTCGAGCCGGGGTAGCCACAGATACGCAGTATTTT.